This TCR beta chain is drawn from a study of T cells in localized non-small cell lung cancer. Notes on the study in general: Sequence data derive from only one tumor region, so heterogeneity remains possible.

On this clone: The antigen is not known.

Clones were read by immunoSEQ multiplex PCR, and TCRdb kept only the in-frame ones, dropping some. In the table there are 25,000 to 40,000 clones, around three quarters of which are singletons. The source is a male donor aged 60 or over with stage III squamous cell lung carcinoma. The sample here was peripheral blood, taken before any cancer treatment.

CDR3 amino acids: CAISGQPNQPQHF. The CDR3 coding sequence is TGTGCCATCAGCGGACAGCCTAATCAGCCCCAGCATTTT. This sequence joins TRBV10-3 and TRBJ1-5; tentatively, D is TRBD1 (6 bases). In germline, CDR1 is ENHRY, CDR2 SYGVKD. V gave up 6 bases and J gave up 4 bases, with 10 bases separating them. The CDR3 consists of 13 residues.